Listed below are T cell receptor beta chains from one sample, sequenced in a study of Ad26.COV2.S vaccination and SARS-CoV-2 variants. TCRdb's table, derived via immunoSEQ multiplex PCR, lists solely in-frame clones and lacks some. The sample yields about 380,000 clones, about 80% seen once. The specimen comprised peripheral blood, sampled in a trial of Ad26.COV2.S vaccine versus placebo. The receptors were sampled from a person aged 18-60 years who received the Ad26.COV2.S COVID-19 vaccine or a placebo. CDR3s include the opening cysteine and the closing phenylalanine or tryptophan. A D gene is named only where the DNA matches it firmly. The size field is filled for only some rows; it gives once, few, many or a size class.

clone size	D gene	V gene	J gene	CDR3 DNA	CDR3 protein
.	.	TRBV15	TRBJ1-2	TGTGCCACCAGCAGAGTAGGCAGGGACGAAGGCTACACCTTC	CATSRVGRDEGYTF
.	.	TRBV2	TRBJ2-1	TGTGCCAGCAGTGTCTATAGCCCAGGGGTCAATGAGCAGTTCTTC	CASSVYSPGVNEQFF
.	.	TRBV6-6	TRBJ2-5	TGTGCCAGCAGTTACACAGGGTCCTGGGAGACCCAGTACTTC	CASSYTGSWETQYF
.	.	TRBV6-5	TRBJ1-2	TGTGCCAGCAGTTACGAGGGTCCAGGGATAAGAGGCTACACCTTC	CASSYEGPGIRGYTF
.	TRBD1	TRBV2	TRBJ1-1	TGTGCCAGCAGACCCGACAGGGGAGGTATGAACACTGAAGCTTTCTTT	CASRPDRGGMNTEAFF
.	.	TRBV4-1	TRBJ1-5	TGCGCCAGCAGCCAATTACAGGGCAGCAATCAGCCCCAGCATTTT	CASSQLQGSNQPQHF
.	TRBD1	TRBV29-1	TRBJ1-4	TGCAGCGCTAGACAGGGTAATGAAAAACTGTTTTTT	CSARQGNEKLFF
.	.	TRBV5-1	TRBJ2-7	TGCGCCAGCAGCTTGACAAATAGCCGGAGCTCCTACGAGCAGTACTTC	CASSLTNSRSSYEQYF
.	.	TRBV29-1	TRBJ1-1	TGCAGCGTTGCCGTGAACACTGAAGCTTTCTTT	CSVAVNTEAFF
.	.	TRBV29-1	TRBJ2-7	TGCAGCGTTGCCGACAACTCCTACGAGCAGTACTTC	CSVADNSYEQYF
.	.	TRBV20-1	TRBJ2-3	TGCAGTGCTAGTCTTCAGGGGTTTACAGATACGCAGTATTTT	CSASLQGFTDTQYF
.	TRBD2	TRBV24-1	TRBJ2-1	TGTGCCACCAGTTCCCCTAGCGGGAGGATAGATGGTGAGCAGTTCTTC	CATSSPSGRIDGEQFF
.	.	TRBV2	TRBJ2-2	TGTGCCAGCAGGGTGGGCGGGGAGCTGTTTTTT	CASRVGGELFF
.	TRBD1	TRBV15	TRBJ2-7	TGTGCCACCAGCAGTTTTGAGGCAGGGGGAGACGAGCAGTACTTC	CATSSFEAGGDEQYF
once	.	TRBV6-2/TRBV6-3	TRBJ1-6	TGTGCCAGCAGTTACTCGATTGGAGTATATAATTCACCCCTCCACTTT	CASSYSIGVYNSPLHF
.	.	TRBV5-1	TRBJ1-4	TGCGCCAGCAGCTTGGGTTCCCTCAGGGATGAAAAACTGTTTTTT	CASSLGSLRDEKLFF
.	.	TRBV19	TRBJ1-5	TGTGCCACCCAGCGGCGGGCAAGCGGCAATCAGCCCCAGCATTTT	CATQRRASGNQPQHF
.	TRBD1	TRBV5-1	TRBJ1-2	TGCGCCAGCAGCTTGGGTTCCTTAGACAGGGCCTATGGCTACACCTTC	CASSLGSLDRAYGYTF
.	.	TRBV6-5	TRBJ1-1	TGTGCCAGCAGTTATGCCGGGACAGAAGCTTTCTTT	CASSYAGTEAFF
.	TRBD2	TRBV7-6	TRBJ2-1	TGTGCCAGCAGCTTGGTCGGAGGATGGATAGCGGGAGGGGATAATGAGCAGTTCTTC	CASSLVGGWIAGGDNEQFF
.	TRBD1	TRBV6-1	TRBJ2-7	TGTGCCAGCAGTGAACAGGGGGCGGGACTCATCTACGAGCAGTACTTC	CASSEQGAGLIYEQYF
.	TRBD2	TRBV18	TRBJ2-1	TGTGCCAGCTCACCGTTGCTAGCGGGGGGCCCTTACAATGAGCAGTTCTTC	CASSPLLAGGPYNEQFF
once	TRBD2	TRBV18	TRBJ2-1	TGTGCCAGCTCCCTGGCACTAGCGGGAGTTATGAATGAGCAGTTCTTC	CASSLALAGVMNEQFF
once	TRBD2	TRBV6-2/TRBV6-3	TRBJ2-1	TGTGCCAGCAGTTTACTGGGACTAGCGGGAGGGGCGCAGTTCTTC	CASSLLGLAGGAQFF
.	.	TRBV19	TRBJ2-3	TGTGCCAGTAGTAAGGGGCCTTCGGGACGCCCGTATTTT	CASSKGPSGRPYF
.	TRBD1	TRBV9	TRBJ2-1	TGTGCCAGCCGAGGGGGCAAGGAGGAGCAGTTCTTC	CASRGGKEEQFF
.	.	TRBV11-3	TRBJ2-2	TGTGCCAGCAGTGCAGGTTCGGGCACCGGGGAGCTGTTTTTT	CASSAGSGTGELFF
.	.	TRBV19	TRBJ2-5	TGTGCCAGTAGTCTGGGGGTGGGGATCCAAGAGACCCAGTACTTC	CASSLGVGIQETQYF
.	TRBD2	TRBV19	TRBJ2-7	TGTGCCAGTAGTATGAGTCTAGCGGGAGTCGTGTACGAGCAGTACTTC	CASSMSLAGVVYEQYF
.	TRBD1	TRBV19	TRBJ2-7	TGTGCCAGTAGTAGGGGAGGGACAGGGGACTCCTACGAGCAGTACTTC	CASSRGGTGDSYEQYF
.	TRBD1	TRBV5-6	TRBJ1-2	TGTGCCAGCAGCAAGGACAGGGGGGTAGGCTACACCTTC	CASSKDRGVGYTF
.	TRBD2	TRBV19	TRBJ2-5	TGTGCCAGTAGCGGGGGGGCCTCAGAGACCCAGTACTTC	CASSGGASETQYF
.	.	TRBV18	TRBJ2-1	TGTGCCAGCTCACCACTCGCTAGCTCCTACAATGAGCAGTTCTTC	CASSPLASSYNEQFF
once	TRBD2	TRBV10-3	TRBJ2-3	TGTGCCATCAGTGAGCGGGGGGTTGGAGATACGCAGTATTTT	CAISERGVGDTQYF
.	.	TRBV30	TRBJ1-5	TGTGCCTGGAGTCGGGGAAGGGGCAATCAGCCCCAGCATTTT	CAWSRGRGNQPQHF
few	TRBD2	TRBV5-1	TRBJ2-2	TGCGCCAGCTCCCCCCTCGGGGGGTCTGGGGAGCTGTTTTTT	CASSPLGGSGELFF
.	.	TRBV9	TRBJ1-6	TGTGCCAGCAGCGGATTAGGACGGACAAATTCACCCCTCCACTTT	CASSGLGRTNSPLHF
.	TRBD2	TRBV13	TRBJ2-1	TGTGCCAGCAGCTTATACACTAGCGGGAGAGATGACAATGAGCAGTTCTTC	CASSLYTSGRDDNEQFF
.	TRBD1	TRBV28	TRBJ1-2	TGTGCCAGCAGCTGGACAGGGGGTCCTTTCTATGGCTACACCTTC	CASSWTGGPFYGYTF
.	.	TRBV27	TRBJ2-3	TGTGCCAGCAGTTCTTTCAGGGGTTGGGGCCCAGATACGCAGTATTTT	CASSSFRGWGPDTQYF
few	TRBD1	TRBV3-1/TRBV3-2	TRBJ1-5	TGTGCCAGCAGCCAGTTAGGGGGCAAGGCCCAGCATTTT	CASSQLGGKAQHF
.	.	TRBV2	TRBJ2-7	TGTGCCAGCAGTGAAGAAGAAGGGGGACACGAAATTTTTTCCTACGAGCAGTACTTC	CASSEEEGGHEIFSYEQYF
.	TRBD2	TRBV10-3	TRBJ2-5	TGTGCCATCAAAACTAGCGGGGGGCAAGAGACCCAGTACTTC	CAIKTSGGQETQYF
once	TRBD1	TRBV24-1	TRBJ2-3	TGTGCCACTCGCCCCAGCAGGGGGCGAGGAGATACGCAGTATTTT	CATRPSRGRGDTQYF
.	.	TRBV5-1	TRBJ1-6	TGCGCCAGCAGCCCCAGAGAGGGATCAAATTCACCCCTCCACTTT	CASSPREGSNSPLHF
.	TRBD1	TRBV4-3	TRBJ2-7	TGCGCCAGCAGCCAAGTTTTAGACAGGGCCTACGAGCAGTACTTC	CASSQVLDRAYEQYF
.	.	TRBV5-4	TRBJ1-3	TGTGCCAGCAGCTTTCCGGACTCCTACTCTGGAAACACCATATATTTT	CASSFPDSYSGNTIYF
.	.	TRBV24-1	TRBJ2-1	TGTGCCACCAGTGATTTTGAAGGAGGCGTCAGCTCCTACAATGAGCAGTTCTTC	CATSDFEGGVSSYNEQFF
.	TRBD1	TRBV7-2	TRBJ1-4	TGTGCCAGCAGCTTAGCGAGTGGACAGGGCCTCAAACTGTTTTTT	CASSLASGQGLKLFF
.	TRBD1	TRBV5-1	TRBJ1-4	TGCGCCAGCAGCACAGGGGCAGGTGATGAAAAACTGTTTTTT	CASSTGAGDEKLFF
few	.	TRBV9	TRBJ1-3	TGTGCCAGCAGCGTAGGTGGAGGTTCTGGAAACACCATATATTTT	CASSVGGGSGNTIYF
.	TRBD1	TRBV7-2	TRBJ1-2	TGTGCCAGCAGCTTCGGCAGGGGGAAAAACTATGGCTACACCTTC	CASSFGRGKNYGYTF
.	.	TRBV28	TRBJ1-4	TGTGCCAGCAGTTTAGCAGTAAATGAAAAACTGTTTTTT	CASSLAVNEKLFF
.	TRBD2	TRBV10-3	TRBJ2-7	TGTGCCATCAGTGCGGGACTAGCGGGAGGAAACTCCTACGAGCAGTACTTC	CAISAGLAGGNSYEQYF
.	.	TRBV11-1	TRBJ2-7	TGTGCCAGCAGCTCCGTGACCCCCGAGCAGTACTTC	CASSSVTPEQYF
.	TRBD1	TRBV12-3/TRBV12-4	TRBJ1-3	TGTGCGACAGGGGGCTTTGGAAACACCATATATTTT	CATGGFGNTIYF
.	.	TRBV11-2	TRBJ2-1	TGTGCCAGCAGCTTAGATGAAGTGGTTCGGTCCCCATCCTACAATGAGCAGTTCTTC	CASSLDEVVRSPSYNEQFF